This T cell receptor beta chain was identified in a study of early stage breast cancer tumors. Clones were read by immunoSEQ multiplex PCR, and TCRdb kept only the in-frame ones, dropping some. The sample shows tens of thousands of clones, around 50% of them seen only once. CDR1 is MRHNA and CDR2 is SNTAGT in the germline V gene. This CDR3 has 16 amino acids. The J segment lost 7 bases and the V segment lost 7 bases, leaving 11 bases of the junction unmatched. Sequenced sample: breast tumor tissue. This TCR was sampled from a person aged 45-60 years with breast cancer. The chain employs TRBV6-4 and TRBJ1-5; 12 bases line up with TRBD1. The CDR3 sequence: CASILLGDRGRQPQHF. CDR3 bases: TGTGCCAGCATCCTTTTGGGGGACAGGGGGCGACAGCCCCAGCATTTT.